This is a list of T cell receptor beta chains from one sample in a study of T cell repertoires and HLA-DP antigens. Repertoires were generated with immunoSEQ multiplex PCR, while TCRdb's copy carries only in-frame clones and drops some. The sample has some 110,000 clones, 92% seen once. Their antigen targets remain unknown. Sequenced material: CD4+ T cells from PBMCs. The receptors shown here come from a woman under 30 in good health and CMV-seronegative. The CDR3 runs from the conserved cysteine through the conserved F or W. D genes are given only for firm matches. For some rows the clone size is stated as once, few or many, or as a class when expanded; others skip it.

v_call	d_call	clone_size	j_call	cdr3_length	cdr3_nt	cdr3_aa
TRBV28	TRBD2	-	TRBJ2-1	16	TGTGCCAGCAGTTTGACTAGCGGTGGACCCTACAATGAGCAGTTCTTC	CASSLTSGGPYNEQFF
TRBV9	TRBD1	few	TRBJ1-6	14	TGTGCCAGCAGCCAAGGGACAGGGGTATCACCCCTCCACTTT	CASSQGTGVSPLHF
TRBV7-2	-	-	TRBJ2-2	15	TGTGCCAGCAGCTTAGGGGTTGTCAGGGAAGGGGAGCTGTTTTTT	CASSLGVVREGELFF
TRBV4-2	TRBD2	-	TRBJ2-1	19	TGTGCCAGCAGCCAAGGCAGAAGGGCTAGCGGGTCCCGTACCCATGAGCAGTTCTTC	CASSQGRRASGSRTHEQFF
TRBV7-2	TRBD1	-	TRBJ1-6	14	TGTGCCAGCAGCGCGACAGGGCCCAATTCACCCCTCCACTTT	CASSATGPNSPLHF
TRBV4-2	-	-	TRBJ1-1	16	TGTGCCAGCAGCCAAGATTCCGGGACCCTGAACACTGAAGCTTTCTTT	CASSQDSGTLNTEAFF
TRBV2	TRBD2	-	TRBJ2-1	15	TGTGCCAGCAGTGAAGTAGGACTAGCGGGAGCGGAGCAGTTCTTC	CASSEVGLAGAEQFF
TRBV11-2	TRBD1	-	TRBJ2-1	14	TGTGCCAGCAGCTTCAAGGGGGCTTACAATGAGCAGTTCTTC	CASSFKGAYNEQFF
TRBV5-1	TRBD1	-	TRBJ1-1	15	TGCGCCAGCTGGCGGGACAGTGTTTTGAACACTGAAGCTTTCTTT	CASWRDSVLNTEAFF
TRBV7-2	-	-	TRBJ2-3	13	TGTGCCAGCAGCTCCGGGAGACAAGATACGCAGTATTTT	CASSSGRQDTQYF
TRBV28	-	-	TRBJ2-7	16	TGTGCCAGCAGTTCCCTAGCTGGGGGGTCTGGATACGAGCAGTACTTC	CASSSLAGGSGYEQYF
TRBV28	-	-	TRBJ2-7	14	TGTGCCAGCAGTTTACCGGGGGCAACCTACGAGCAGTACTTC	CASSLPGATYEQYF
TRBV5-1	TRBD1	-	TRBJ2-1	15	TGCGCCAGCAGCCCGACAGGGGCCTCCCCCAATGAGCAGTTCTTC	CASSPTGASPNEQFF
TRBV7-6	TRBD1	few	TRBJ1-6	15	TGTGCCAGCAGCTCGAGGACAGGGGATAATTCACCCCTCCACTTT	CASSSRTGDNSPLHF
TRBV7-3	-	-	TRBJ1-5	16	TGTGCCAGCAGCTTCGGAACAGGGATTATTGGCCAGCCCCAGCATTTT	CASSFGTGIIGQPQHF
TRBV10-2	-	-	TRBJ1-5	14	TGCGCCAGCAGTGAGTCAGGGGGCAATCAGCCCCAGCATTTT	CASSESGGNQPQHF
TRBV10-1	-	-	TRBJ1-6	15	TGCGCCAGCGGATACAGGAGCTCCTATAATTCACCCCTCCACTTT	CASGYRSSYNSPLHF
TRBV5-1	TRBD2	-	TRBJ2-3	15	TGCGCCAGCAGCAAGGTAGCGGGGGGCCCAGATACGCAGTATTTT	CASSKVAGGPDTQYF
TRBV7-6	TRBD1	-	TRBJ1-4	16	TGTGCCAGCAGCACCCCGACGGGGACAGGGGTCGAAAAACTGTTTTTT	CASSTPTGTGVEKLFF
TRBV19	-	-	TRBJ1-2	12	TGTGCCAGTAGTATGAGCCCCGGGGGCTACACCTTC	CASSMSPGGYTF
TRBV18	-	-	TRBJ1-2	13	TGTGCCAGCTCATTATCCGGGACAACCCTCAGCACCTTC	CASSLSGTTLSTF
TRBV7-2	-	few	TRBJ1-3	14	TGTGCCAGCAGTTCATCAGGCGATGGAAACACCATATATTTT	CASSSSGDGNTIYF
TRBV9	TRBD2	-	TRBJ2-1	14	TGTGCCAGCAGCGTAGGCCCCCGGGAGGGTGAGCAGTTCTTC	CASSVGPREGEQFF
TRBV18	TRBD2	-	TRBJ2-1	16	TGTGCCAGCTCACCACGGCTAGCGGGCTCCTACAATGAGCAGTTCTTC	CASSPRLAGSYNEQFF
TRBV30	-	-	TRBJ1-3	14	TGTGCCTGGAGTGTTGGGAACTCTGGAAACACCATATATTTT	CAWSVGNSGNTIYF
TRBV9	-	-	TRBJ1-6	13	TGTGCCAGCAGCGTGGGGGGAAATTCACCCCTCCACTTT	CASSVGGNSPLHF
TRBV5-1	-	-	TRBJ2-1	13	TGCGCCAGCACACCCTACGACAGGCATGAGCAGTTCTTC	CASTPYDRHEQFF
TRBV7-2	-	-	TRBJ1-1	13	TGTGCCAGCAGCTTCACCAGGGGTCCCCAAGCTTTCTTT	CASSFTRGPQAFF
TRBV5-1	-	-	TRBJ2-6	15	TGCGCCAGCAGCGGAAACTACGCTGGGGCCAACGTCCTGACTTTC	CASSGNYAGANVLTF
TRBV27	-	-	TRBJ2-3	15	TGTGCCAGCAGTTTATCGGTTACTAGGGCAGATACGCAGTATTTT	CASSLSVTRADTQYF
TRBV7-8	TRBD1	-	TRBJ1-4	14	TGTGCCAGCAGCTGGGACAGGGGGCTGGGAAAACTGTTTTTT	CASSWDRGLGKLFF
TRBV13	-	-	TRBJ2-4	14	TGTGCCAGCAGTTACCCCGCGGCCAAAAACATTCAGTACTTC	CASSYPAAKNIQYF
TRBV7-2	-	-	TRBJ2-2	12	TGTGCCAGCAGCTTAGGAACCCGGGAGCTGTTTTTT	CASSLGTRELFF